This entry lists 9 T cell receptor beta chains sequenced from one sample in a study of shared clonotypes between healthy human individuals. Generated by immunoSEQ multiplex PCR, the TCRdb table keeps only in-frame clones and is missing some. This table has about 470,000 clones, about 85% appearing once. What was sequenced was PBMCs. Every receptor here comes from a woman aged 40 to 50 in good health. Some clones in this sample may be carry-over from other donors' samples.

The genes are TRBV9 and TRBJ2-7, with TRBD2 matching 8 bases. With 6 bases clipped from V and 0 bases from J, the junction kept 14 bases outside the gene matches. The CDR3 has 17 residues. Germline V gene lookup returns CDR1 SGDLS and CDR2 YYNGEE. CDR3: CASNNPPWREDSYEQYF. In DNA, the CDR3 is TGTGCCAGCAACAACCCCCCCTGGCGGGAGGACTCCTACGAGCAGTACTTC.

V and J are TRBV10-3 and TRBJ1-1; TRBD1 is a possible D gene (6 bases). The CDR3 length is 15 residues. The V end was cut by 0 bases, the J end by 4 bases, with 12 bases between. Germline V lookup: CDR1 ENHRY, CDR2 SYGVKD. In DNA form, the CDR3 reads TGTGCCATCAGTGAGTCTCAGGGGAGGGCCACTGAAGCTTTCTTT. Its translation is CAISESQGRATEAFF.

The chain links TRBV5-5 to TRBJ1-2, with D maybe TRBD1 (5 bases). Germline CDR1 is SGHKS and CDR2 is YYEKEE (reference sequence). V was clipped by 3 bases and J by 4 bases, with 16 bases between them. The CDR3 loop spans 15 amino acids. The CDR3, as DNA: TGTGCCAGCAGCTCGGGGGTCACGGGTTCCTATGGCTACACCTTC. Translating gives CASSSGVTGSYGYTF.

V is TRBV18 and J is TRBJ1-1; possibly TRBD1 for D (5 bases). In germline, CDR1 is KGHSH, CDR2 LQKENI. The CDR3 is made up of 17 amino acids. V was shortened by 4 bases and J by 2 bases, with 20 bases between the two germline ends. CDR3 sequence (DNA): TGTGCCAGCTCACGATTCAGGGAGGTGTCCTCAAACACTGAAGCTTTCTTT. This gives the protein CASSRFREVSSNTEAFF.

The rearrangement uses TRBV7-8 and TRBJ2-1; D is ambiguous. Trimming left V 5 bases short and J 6 bases short, with 17 bases between. This CDR3 region has 15 residues. Germline V gives CDR1 SGHVS, CDR2 FQNEAQ. The CDR3 region is CASSPGTGLGNEQFF. The CDR3 nucleotides are TGTGCCAGCAGCCCGGGTACGGGTTTAGGCAATGAGCAGTTCTTC.

This clone was observed a few times. This chain joins TRBV29-1 and TRBJ1-3; no reliable D call. V lost 4 bases and J 0 bases, leaving 10 bases between the germline ends. This CDR3 region has 14 residues. In germline, CDR1 is SQVTM, CDR2 ANQGSEA. The CDR3, as DNA: TGCAGCGTTGTTAAGGGCAGCTCTGGAAACACCATATATTTT. The encoded protein is CSVVKGSSGNTIYF.

This sequence joins TRBV25-1 and TRBJ1-2, with D hard to call. Trimming removed 5 bases from V and 9 bases from J, with 13 bases in between. The germline V gene has CDR1 MGHDK and CDR2 SYGVNS. The CDR3 spans 12 residues. CDR3 sequence (DNA): TGTGCCAGCAGTCTTGCGGGGAGTAGCTACACCTTC. Translation: CASSLAGSSYTF.

The chain recombines TRBV5-6 with TRBJ1-2; possibly TRBD1 for D (6 bases). Germline values: CDR1 SGHDT, CDR2 YYEEEE. Between the trimmed V and J ends, which lost 3 bases and 7 bases, there was a span of 13 bases. The length of the CDR3 is 13 residues. The CDR3 sequence is CASSSRGKGGYTF. CDR3 DNA sequence: TGTGCCAGCAGCTCCAGGGGAAAGGGTGGCTACACCTTC.

A note on this clone: This clone may be a read error of a much larger clone one base away. The J gene is TRBJ1-2, the V gene TRBV30; D remains unclear. Trimming removed 4 bases from V and 1 base from J, with 10 bases in between. There are 13 residues in the CDR3. Germline loops: CDR1 GTSNPN, CDR2 SVGIG (reference sequence). CDR3 sequence (DNA): TGTGCCTGGAAGGCTCCCCTTAACTATGGCTACACCTTC. It encodes CAWKAPLNYGYTF.